The 22 T cell receptor beta chains below come from one sample, sequenced in a study of PD-L1 blockade in urothelial cancer. Profiling relied on immunoSEQ multiplex PCR, and the TCRdb table lists in-frame clones only, not all of them. The sample consists of 35,000 or so clones, approximately 34% of them appearing once. The source material was tumor tissue, sampled before atezolizumab (anti-PD-L1) treatment. These receptors came from a man in his 60s with urothelial cancer.

This clone has more than one count but fewer than ten. The chain is built from TRBV6-8 and TRBJ1-3, with a tentative D call TRBD1 (6 bases). V was pared by 3 bases and J by 0 bases, with 15 bases between. The CDR3 sequence is 17 residues long. Germline V CDR1 and CDR2: MNHGY, SAAAGT. The CDR3 spells CASSYSQGGSSGNTIYF. CDR3 DNA: TGTGCCAGCAGTTATTCTCAAGGGGGGAGCTCTGGAAACACCATATATTTT.

In this sample, this clone turned up a few times. The rearrangement uses TRBV12-2 and TRBJ2-2; the table's D call, TRBD2, was not checked against the DNA. TRBV12-2 is recorded as a pseudogene. This CDR3 contains 14 residues. CDR3 bases: TGTGCCAGTCTTAGCGGGACGAACACAGGGGAGCTGTTTTTT. Its translation is CASLSGTNTGELFF.

The chain couples TRBV12-5 to TRBJ1-1; D is ambiguous. Between the trimmed V and J ends, which lost 3 bases and 5 bases, there was a span of 16 bases. Per germline, CDR1 LGHNT and CDR2 FRNRAP. The CDR3 loop spans 15 amino acids. CDR3 nucleotide sequence: TGTGCTAGTGGTTTTTCTATCGATGGGAGTACTGAAGCTTTCTTT. Amino acid sequence: CASGFSIDGSTEAFF.

This clone was seen only once. V is TRBV28 and J is TRBJ1-1, with D perhaps matching TRBD1 (6 bases). The germline gives CDR1 MDHEN, CDR2 SYDVKM. The CDR3 is 14 residues long. V lost 2 bases to trimming and J lost 5 bases, with 12 bases between them. CDR3 sequence: CASSLILTGTEAFF. The DNA for the CDR3 is TGTGCCAGCAGTTTAATTCTGACAGGAACTGAAGCTTTCTTT.

In this sample, this clone turned up many times. J is TRBJ2-7 and V is TRBV11-3; maybe TRBD2 (5 bases). Trimming took 3 bases from V and 3 from J, leaving 18 bases between them. From germline, CDR1 is SGHNT and CDR2 YENEEA. This CDR3 contains 16 residues. The CDR3 here is CASSLAGESFLYEQYF. For the CDR3, the DNA is TGTGCCAGCAGCTTGGCCGGGGAATCCTTCCTCTACGAGCAGTACTTC.

The chain uses TRBV18 and TRBJ1-3, with D possibly TRBD1 on 5 matching bases. Trimming pared 4 bases from V and 7 bases from J, leaving 14 bases between. Looked up from germline, CDR1 is KGHSH and CDR2 is LQKENI. The length of the CDR3 is 14 residues. The CDR3 region is CASSLAGTRNTIYF. As DNA, the CDR3 is TGTGCCAGCTCACTCGCGGGGACGCGGAACACCATATATTTT.

V and J are TRBV30 and TRBJ1-5, with D possibly being TRBD1 (6 bases). Trimming took off 0 bases at V and 5 bases at J, with 14 bases between the two ends. From germline, CDR1 is GTSNPN and CDR2 SVGIG (reference sequence). CDR3 length equals 15 residues. DNA of the CDR3: TGTGCCTGGAGTGTACCCTTATCAGGGGATCAGCCCCAGCATTTT. As protein: CAWSVPLSGDQPQHF. Supplemented by reference TRBV30 and TRBJ1-5, the full variable domain reads SQTIHQWPATLVQPVGSPLSLECTVEGTSNPNLYWYRQAAGRGLQLLFYSVGIGQISSEVPQNLSASRPQDRQFILSSKKLLLSDSGFYLCAWSVPLSGDQPQHFGDGTRLSIL.

This clone has just a few counts. This chain uses TRBV6-8 with TRBJ2-6, with D unresolved. The V end lost 2 bases, the J end lost 0 bases, and 5 bases lay between the germline ends. Germline V gene sequence: CDR1 MNHGY, CDR2 SAAAGT. The CDR3 is 15 amino acids. In nucleotides, the CDR3 is TGTGCCAGCAGTTACAGGAGCTCTGGGGCCAACGTCCTGACTTTC. Protein sequence: CASSYRSSGANVLTF.

The V and J genes are TRBV30 and TRBJ1-1; D ambiguous. CDR3 size: 13 residues. Germline lookup yields CDR1 GTSNPN and CDR2 SVGIG (reference sequence). V lost 0 bases and J 1 base, leaving 6 bases between the germline ends. CDR3: CAWSVDSNTEAFF. For the CDR3, the DNA is TGTGCCTGGAGTGTCGACTCGAACACTGAAGCTTTCTTT.

The chain employs TRBV18 and TRBJ1-5; D remains unclear. CDR3 length equals 12 residues. V dropped 5 bases and J dropped 5 bases, with 7 bases sitting between them. Germline CDR1 reads KGHSH; CDR2 reads LQKENI. The CDR3 DNA sequence: TGTGCCAGCTCAGCGAGGGATCAGCCCCAGCATTTT. It encodes CASSARDQPQHF.

V and J are TRBV10-1 and TRBJ1-6; no firm D call. This CDR3 contains 13 residues. Between the trimmed V and J ends, which lost 3 bases and 4 bases, there was a span of 4 bases. Germline V gene sequence: CDR1 WNHNN, CDR2 SYGVQD (reference sequence). The CDR3 DNA follows: TGCGCCAGCAGTGAACAATATAATTCACCCCTCCACTTT. Translation: CASSEQYNSPLHF.

In its sample, this clone was seen a few times. V and J are TRBV28 and TRBJ1-2; the D is unclear. Germline V gene lookup returns CDR1 MDHEN and CDR2 SYDVKM. The CDR3 runs 13 residues. Trimming shortened V by 6 bases and J by 8 bases, and 16 bases separated the two germline ends. This CDR3 is CASSLTSVIGYTF. The DNA for the CDR3 is TGTGCCAGCAGCCTCACTTCGGTGATAGGCTACACCTTC.

The rearrangement uses TRBV12-5 and TRBJ2-1, with D hard to call. CDR1 is LGHNT, CDR2 FRNRAP, per germline. Trimming pared 0 bases from V and 10 bases from J, leaving 13 bases between. The CDR3 length is 14 residues. In DNA form, the CDR3 reads TGTGCTAGTGGTTTGGTACTATCCCCTTTAGAGCAGTTCTTC. Translated: CASGLVLSPLEQFF. Complete variable domain (other parts from reference TRBV12-5 and TRBJ2-1): DARVTQTPRHKVTEMGQEVTMRCQPILGHNTVFWYRQTMMQGLELLAYFRNRAPLDDSGMPKDRFSAEMPDATLATLKIQPSEPRDSAVYFCASGLVLSPLEQFFGPGTRLTVL.

V usage is TRBV5-1 and J usage is TRBJ2-5, with 11 bases aligning to TRBD1. Germline V CDR1 and CDR2: SGHRS, YFSETQ. V lost 4 bases and J lost 5; bases outside the gene matches: 10. This CDR3 contains 16 residues. The CDR3 is CASSPADRGLRETQYF. The CDR3 DNA is TGCGCCAGCAGCCCAGCGGACAGGGGGCTCAGGGAGACCCAGTACTTC.

The chain is built from TRBV19 and TRBJ2-5; D unclear. Germline CDR1 reads LNHDA; CDR2 reads SQIVND (reference sequence). The CDR3 is 13 amino acids. The V gene lost 6 bases and the J gene lost 2 bases, with 10 bases spanning the gap. CDR3 sequence: CASRNDGQETQYF. The CDR3 DNA reads TGTGCCAGTAGGAACGACGGGCAAGAGACCCAGTACTTC.

The chain joins TRBV28 to TRBJ1-2; the D gene is possibly TRBD1 (6 bases). CDR1 MDHEN and CDR2 SYDVKM come from the germline V gene. CDR3 length: 15 residues. V was trimmed by 2 bases and J by 8 bases, leaving 18 bases between them. The CDR3 DNA sequence: TGTGCCAGCAGTTTAGAATACAGGGTGACTAGGGGCTACACCTTC. Amino acids: CASSLEYRVTRGYTF.

V and J are TRBV19 and TRBJ2-5; no clear D gene. V shed 3 bases and J shed 4 bases, with 21 bases lying between them. CDR3 length: 17 residues. Germline CDR1 and CDR2: LNHDA and SQIVND (reference sequence). CDR3: CASSIGVVGSGRETQYF. CDR3 sequence (DNA): TGTGCCAGTAGTATTGGGGTCGTGGGTTCCGGCAGAGAGACCCAGTACTTC.

This clone was recorded a few times. The chain links TRBV7-6 to TRBJ1-2; no definite D call. CDR1 and CDR2 (germline): SGHVS, FNYEAQ. The CDR3 loop spans 17 amino acids. Trimming removed 5 bases from V and 6 bases from J, with 25 bases in between. CDR3 DNA sequence: TGTGCCAGCAGCCCAGTCTTACGACCAGGAGCGAGGGATGGCTACACCTTC. This gives the protein CASSPVLRPGARDGYTF.

The genes are TRBV6-7 and TRBJ1-4, with D possibly being TRBD1 (5 bases). TRBV6-7 is an open reading frame whose function is uncertain. CDR3 length: 14 residues. The V end lost 5 bases, the J end lost 5 bases, and 12 bases lay between the germline ends. The CDR3 DNA sequence: TGTGCCAGCAGTGTGCAGGGTCAAAATGAAAAACTGTTTTTT. As protein: CASSVQGQNEKLFF.

The CDR3 loop reads CATSQGAGANVLTF. The CDR3, as DNA: TGTGCCACCAGCCAGGGGGCTGGGGCCAACGTCCTGACTTTC. This chain joins TRBV15 and TRBJ2-6; TRBD1 aligns across 7 bases. The CDR3 extends over 14 amino acids. Per germline, CDR1 LNHNV and CDR2 YYDKDF (reference sequence). With 5 bases clipped from V and 2 bases from J, the junction kept 0 bases outside the gene matches.

By share of the sample, this clone is medium-sized. The sample holds other DNA sequences that translate to the same CDR3. The chain's CDR3 is CASSLVAGTGDTQYF. For the CDR3, the DNA is TGCGCCAGCAGCTTGGTGGCCGGGACCGGTGATACGCAGTATTTT. The V call is TRBV5-1, the J call TRBJ2-3; D could derive from TRBD1 or TRBD2 (5 bases each). Germline-derived CDR1 and CDR2 are SGHRS and YFSETQ. The CDR3 sequence is 15 residues long. V shed 0 bases and J shed 6 bases, with 14 bases lying between them.

This chain uses TRBV10-2 with TRBJ2-7, with a possible D match to TRBD1 (6 bases). Germline CDR1 reads WSHSY; CDR2 reads SAAADI. The ends were cut back, 6 bases at V and 2 bases at J, with 14 bases in the middle. The CDR3 extends over 14 amino acids. The CDR3 DNA is TGCGCCAGCAGCGACCCCAGGACAGCCTACGAGCAGTACTTC. Translating it yields CASSDPRTAYEQYF.